These T cell receptor beta chains were read from a single sample in a study of blood T cells in healthy people across ages. TCRdb reprocessed the 5' RACE reads via MiXCR and lists one record per CDR3 protein. The data show around 800,000 distinct CDR3 sequences, 25% to 30% seen once. The same sample was also used in a study of T cells of mothers and their children.

The sample consisted of blood. The receptors were sampled from a boy aged 5-17 years in good health. The CDR3 runs from the conserved cysteine through the conserved F or W. The D gene is left open where the match is weak. A clone size is listed for some rows: how often the clone was seen (once, few, many), or a class if it is expanded.

clone_size j_call v_call d_call cdr3_aa cdr3_nt
NA TRBJ2-7 TRBV6-5 NA CASSYSGQGFYEQYF TGTGCCAGCAGTTACTCGGGGCAGGGTTTTTACGAGCAGTACTTC
few TRBJ2-1 TRBV9 NA CASSVDIGYTYNEQFF TGTGCCAGCAGCGTAGATATTGGGTATACCTACAATGAGCAGTTCTTC
NA TRBJ1-4 TRBV7-9 NA CASSLSVMALGEKLFF TGTGCCAGCAGCTTATCCGTAATGGCGCTGGGTGAAAAACTGTTTTTT
NA TRBJ2-4 TRBV15 NA CATSLPPMGKNIQYF TGTGCCACCAGCCTACCACCCATGGGGAAAAACATTCAGTACTTC
few TRBJ2-2 TRBV4-1 TRBD1 CASSQTGSGELFF TGCGCCAGCAGCCAGACAGGGTCCGGGGAGCTGTTTTTT
few TRBJ2-1 TRBV29-1 NA CSVERYSSYNEQFF TGCAGCGTTGAAAGGTATAGCTCCTACAATGAGCAGTTCTTC
few TRBJ2-5 TRBV29-1 NA CSVWEQETQYF TGCAGCGTTTGGGAGCAAGAGACCCAGTACTTC
few TRBJ1-2 TRBV29-1 NA CSVQGNYGYTF TGCAGCGTTCAGGGAAACTATGGCTACACCTTC
few TRBJ1-5 TRBV6-6 NA CASSARGQPQHF TGTGCCAGCAGTGCCCGGGGACAGCCCCAGCATTTT
few TRBJ1-4 TRBV7-9 NA CASSGKGQNEKLFF TGTGCCAGCAGCGGCAAGGGTCAGAATGAAAAACTGTTTTTT
NA TRBJ1-6 TRBV20-1 TRBD1 CSAIAGTENSPLHF TGCAGTGCTATCGCCGGGACAGAGAATTCACCCCTCCACTTT
many TRBJ1-4 TRBV20-1 NA CSALGGAEEKLFF TGCAGTGCCCTAGGGGGGGCTGAGGAAAAACTGTTTTTT